This entry features one TCR beta chain sequence. The assay was immunoSEQ multiplex PCR, and TCRdb's table has in-frame clones only and misses some. The sample shows some 240,000 clones, 85% to 90% of them seen only once. The data belong to a study of blood T cell repertoires in COVID-19. CDR3 length equals 15 residues. Germline lookup yields CDR1 SGHRS and CDR2 YFSETQ. Trimming took 4 bases from V and 9 from J; bases not matched to a gene: 12. Sequenced input: peripheral blood. The receptor was derived from a woman aged 40-49 years who had recovered from COVID-19. The J gene is TRBJ2-4, the V gene TRBV5-1, with 8 bases fitting TRBD1. CDR3: CASSQTSMDRAIQYF. In nucleotides, the CDR3 is TGCGCCAGCAGCCAAACCTCAATGGACAGGGCCATTCAGTACTTC.